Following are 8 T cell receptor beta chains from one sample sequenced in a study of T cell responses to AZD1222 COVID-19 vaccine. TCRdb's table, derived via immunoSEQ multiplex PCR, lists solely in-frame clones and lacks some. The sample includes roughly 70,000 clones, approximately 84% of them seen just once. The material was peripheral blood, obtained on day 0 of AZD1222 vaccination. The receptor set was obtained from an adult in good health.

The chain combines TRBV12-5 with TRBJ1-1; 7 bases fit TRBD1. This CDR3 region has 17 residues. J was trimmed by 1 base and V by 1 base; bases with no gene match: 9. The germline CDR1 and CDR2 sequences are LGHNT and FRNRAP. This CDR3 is CASGLAAEGQWNTEAFF. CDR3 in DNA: TGTGCTAGTGGTTTGGCAGCCGAGGGACAGTGGAACACTGAAGCTTTCTTT.

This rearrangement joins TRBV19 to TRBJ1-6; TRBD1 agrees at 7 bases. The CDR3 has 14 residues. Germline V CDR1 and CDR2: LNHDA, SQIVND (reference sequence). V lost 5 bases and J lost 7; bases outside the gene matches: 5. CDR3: CASSPGTVNSPLHF. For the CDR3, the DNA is TGTGCCAGTAGTCCGGGGACAGTCAATTCACCCCTCCACTTT.

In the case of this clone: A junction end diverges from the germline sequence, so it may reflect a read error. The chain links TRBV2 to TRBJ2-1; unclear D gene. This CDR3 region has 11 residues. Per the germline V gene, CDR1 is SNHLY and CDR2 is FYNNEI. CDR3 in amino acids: CASSSYDEQFF. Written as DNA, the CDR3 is TGTGCCAGCAGTAGCTACGATGAGCAGTTCTTC.

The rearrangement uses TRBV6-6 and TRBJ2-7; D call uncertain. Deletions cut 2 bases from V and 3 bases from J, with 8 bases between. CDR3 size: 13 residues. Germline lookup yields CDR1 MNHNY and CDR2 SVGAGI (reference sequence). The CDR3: CASSYGPNYEQYF. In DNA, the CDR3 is TGTGCCAGCAGTTACGGACCAAACTACGAGCAGTACTTC.

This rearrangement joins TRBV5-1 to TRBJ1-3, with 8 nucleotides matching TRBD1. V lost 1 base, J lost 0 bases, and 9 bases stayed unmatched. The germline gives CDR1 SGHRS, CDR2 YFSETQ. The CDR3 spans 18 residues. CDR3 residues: CASSLYQGAFFSGNTIYF. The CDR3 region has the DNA TGCGCCAGCAGCTTGTACCAGGGGGCTTTTTTCTCTGGAAACACCATATATTTT.

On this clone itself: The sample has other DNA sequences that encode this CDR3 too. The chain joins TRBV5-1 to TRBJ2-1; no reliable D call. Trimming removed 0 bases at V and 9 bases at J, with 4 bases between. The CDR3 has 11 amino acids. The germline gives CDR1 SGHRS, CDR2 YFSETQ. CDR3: CASSLEGEQFF. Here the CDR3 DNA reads TGCGCCAGCAGCTTGGAGGGTGAGCAGTTCTTC.

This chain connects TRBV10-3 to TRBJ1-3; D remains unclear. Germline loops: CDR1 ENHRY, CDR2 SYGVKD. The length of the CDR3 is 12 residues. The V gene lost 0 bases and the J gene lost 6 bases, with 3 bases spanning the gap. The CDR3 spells CAISESKNTIYF. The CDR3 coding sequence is TGTGCCATCAGTGAGTCTAAAAACACCATATATTTT.

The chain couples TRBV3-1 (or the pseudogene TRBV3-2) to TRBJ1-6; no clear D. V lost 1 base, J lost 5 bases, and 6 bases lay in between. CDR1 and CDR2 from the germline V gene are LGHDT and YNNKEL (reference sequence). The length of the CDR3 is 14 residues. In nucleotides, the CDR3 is TGTGCCAGCAGCCAAGGCCGGGATAATTCACCCCTCCACTTT. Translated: CASSQGRDNSPLHF.